The 4 T cell receptor beta chains presented below share a single source sample, sequenced in a study of T-cell memory formation after mild COVID-19. In TCRdb, the 5' RACE reads were re-called with MiXCR into one record per CDR3 protein. Altogether approximately 290,000 distinct CDR3 sequences are present, more than 15% being singletons, with the ten largest covering 22%. The sample taken for sequencing was PBMCs or a T cell subset sorted from them (not recorded which). These receptor sequences come from a man in his late teens or twenties who had mild COVID-19 (a few samples of this study predate the infection). Cell type and time point are not known.

This clonotype occurred a few times. This chain uses TRBV2 with TRBJ1-4, with D possibly TRBD1 on 6 matching bases. This CDR3 is built from 13 residues. The germline V gene encodes CDR1 SNHLY and CDR2 FYNNEI. Trimming took off 6 bases at V and 8 bases at J, with 13 bases between the two ends. The CDR3 DNA sequence: TGTGCCAGCAGCCCGCAGGGGAGAGAAAAACTGTTTTTT. Its protein is CASSPQGREKLFF.

As to this clonotype: Since no conserved phenylalanine or tryptophan closes the CDR3, a read error is the likely cause. The chain combines TRBV27 with TRBJ2-7; no clear D gene. The germline gives CDR1 MNHEY, CDR2 SMNVEV (reference sequence). The CDR3 sequence is 14 residues long. Trimming shortened V by 4 bases and J by 4 bases, and 14 bases separated the two germline ends. Here the CDR3 reads CASSYRSSQYEQYL. The CDR3 DNA reads TGTGCCAGCAGTTACAGATCGTCCCAATACGAGCAGTACTTA.

This clonotype was detected many times. This chain connects TRBV7-3 to TRBJ1-1; 7 nucleotides align to TRBD1. Germline V CDR1 and CDR2: SGHTA, FQGTGA. The CDR3 consists of 13 residues. With 4 bases clipped from V and 7 bases from J, the junction kept 6 bases outside the gene matches. The CDR3: CASSSDRDSEAFF. In DNA, the CDR3 is TGTGCCAGCAGCTCTGACCGGGACAGTGAAGCTTTCTTT.

This clonotype showed up just a few times. V usage is TRBV20-1 and J usage is TRBJ2-5; no clear D. The length of the CDR3 is 15 residues. Germline CDR1 reads DFQATT; CDR2 reads SNEGSKA (reference sequence). Trimming pared 3 bases from V and 4 bases from J, leaving 18 bases between. CDR3 DNA: TGCAGTGCTAGGGCGGCCGGTGGGGTAGGAGAGACCCAGTACTTC. It is translated as CSARAAGGVGETQYF.